These 9 T cell receptor beta chains were sequenced from one sample in a study of blood T cell repertoires in COVID-19. TCRdb keeps only in-frame clones here, not all; method: immunoSEQ multiplex PCR. The sample includes about 87,000 clones, 80% to 90% of them seen just once. Sequenced sample: peripheral blood. These receptors came from a human donor with acute or convalescent COVID-19. The donor label of this sample is uncertain.

The J gene is TRBJ2-7, the V gene TRBV7-8; TRBD2 might be the D (6 bases). The V gene's germline CDR1 is SGHVS and CDR2 FQNEAQ. The CDR3 sequence is 14 residues long. Trimming pared 5 bases from V and 6 bases from J, leaving 17 bases between. The CDR3 protein is CASSRGVIGSEQYF. CDR3 coding DNA: TGTGCCAGCAGCCGAGGGGTAATCGGGAGCGAGCAGTACTTC. The entire variable domain, with the rest obtained from reference TRBV7-8 and TRBJ2-7, is as follows: GAGVSQSPRYKVAKRGQDVALRCDPISGHVSLFWYQQALGQGPEFLTYFQNEAQLDKSGLPSDRFFAERPEGSVSTLKIQRTQQEDSAVYLCASSRGVIGSEQYFGPGTRLTVT.

The V call is TRBV28, the J call TRBJ1-1; D uncertain. The germline V and J ends were trimmed by 7 bases and 1 base, with 19 bases remaining between them. The CDR3 totals 16 residues. Germline V lookup: CDR1 MDHEN, CDR2 SYDVKM. In DNA form, the CDR3 reads TGTGCCAGCAAACCCCCGCGTCCTAATTCGAACACTGAAGCTTTCTTT. As protein: CASKPPRPNSNTEAFF.

The CDR3 reads CASSVLSLGSYNEQFF. As DNA, the CDR3 is TGTGCCAGCAGCGTACTCTCTCTAGGCTCCTACAATGAGCAGTTCTTC. The V gene is TRBV9, the J gene TRBJ2-1; D is unclear. The CDR3 contains 16 residues. The germline V and J ends were trimmed by 1 base and 0 bases, with 11 bases remaining between them. Germline-derived CDR1 and CDR2 are SGDLS and YYNGEE.

The chain uses TRBV2 and TRBJ1-2, with D tentatively TRBD1 (5 bases). V was clipped by 7 bases and J by 4 bases, with 13 bases between them. CDR1 SNHLY and CDR2 FYNNEI come from the germline V gene. The CDR3 totals 13 residues. For the CDR3, the DNA is TGTGCCAGCAAGACAGCCGATGCCTATGGCTACACCTTC. Protein sequence: CASKTADAYGYTF.

This chain connects TRBV7-6 to TRBJ2-1; 7 positions match TRBD2. This CDR3 contains 15 residues. CDR1 SGHVS and CDR2 FNYEAQ come from the germline V gene. V lost 3 bases and J lost 4; bases outside the gene matches: 6. CDR3 residues: CASSLRGGDYNEQFF. The CDR3 DNA reads as TGTGCCAGCAGCTTGCGTGGGGGGGATTACAATGAGCAGTTCTTC.

The rearrangement links TRBV29-1 to TRBJ1-1; D ambiguous. This CDR3 region has 13 residues. Between the trimmed V and J ends, which lost 4 bases and 2 bases, there was a span of 11 bases. Germline CDR1 is SQVTM and CDR2 is ANQGSEA. In nucleotides, the CDR3 is TGCAGCGTTGCAGGCGAGGGAAACACTGAAGCTTTCTTT. Protein: CSVAGEGNTEAFF.

The chain links TRBV6-5 to TRBJ1-4; D is possibly TRBD1 (5 bases). The V and J ends lost 0 bases and 10 bases respectively, with 6 bases between them. The CDR3 runs to 12 residues. Germline CDR1 MNHEY, CDR2 SVGAGI. The CDR3 is CASSYSGGKLFF. Written as DNA, the CDR3 is TGTGCCAGCAGTTACTCGGGGGGAAAACTGTTTTTT.

This sequence joins TRBV9 and TRBJ1-1, with D maybe TRBD1 (6 bases). The V and J ends lost 4 bases and 8 bases respectively, with 18 bases between them. Germline V gene data show CDR1 as SGDLS and CDR2 as YYNGEE. The CDR3 runs 14 residues. In DNA, the CDR3 is TGTGCCAGCAGCCCCCTACAGGGAACAACCGAAGCTTTCTTT. Translation gives CASSPLQGTTEAFF.

The rearrangement links TRBV7-2 to TRBJ2-7; 13 bases agree with TRBD2. J was trimmed by 4 bases and V by 6 bases; bases with no gene match: 6. The CDR3 extends over 15 amino acids. From germline, CDR1 is SGHTA and CDR2 FQGNSA. CDR3 DNA: TGTGCCAGCAGAACCGGGACTAGCGGGGTTTACGAGCAGTACTTC. Translated, it gives CASRTGTSGVYEQYF.